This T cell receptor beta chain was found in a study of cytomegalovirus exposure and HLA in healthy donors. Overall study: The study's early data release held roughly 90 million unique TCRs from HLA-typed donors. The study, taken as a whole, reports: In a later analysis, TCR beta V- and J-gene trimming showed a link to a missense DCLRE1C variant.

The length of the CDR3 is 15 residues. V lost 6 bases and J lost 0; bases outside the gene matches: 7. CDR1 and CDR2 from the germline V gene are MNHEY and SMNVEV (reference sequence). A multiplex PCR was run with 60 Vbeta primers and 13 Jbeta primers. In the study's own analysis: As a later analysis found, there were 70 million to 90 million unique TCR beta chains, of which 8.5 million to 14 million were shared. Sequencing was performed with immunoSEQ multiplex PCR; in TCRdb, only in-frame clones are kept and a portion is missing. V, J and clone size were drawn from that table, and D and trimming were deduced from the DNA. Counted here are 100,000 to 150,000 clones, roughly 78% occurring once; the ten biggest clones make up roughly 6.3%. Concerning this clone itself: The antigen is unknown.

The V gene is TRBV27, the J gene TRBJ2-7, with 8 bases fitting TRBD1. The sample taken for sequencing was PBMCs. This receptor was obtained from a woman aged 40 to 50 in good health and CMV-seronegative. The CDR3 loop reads CASSRRTGISYEQYF. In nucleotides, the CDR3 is TGTGCCAGCAGCCGTCGGACAGGGATCTCCTACGAGCAGTACTTC.